There are a few counts of the clone carrying this T cell receptor beta chain. The target antigen is unknown. This record comes from a study of blood T cells in healthy people across ages. The second PCR ran about 7 to 12 cycles with a sample-barcoded 5' primer and J-beta primers. TCRdb called the 5' RACE reads again in MiXCR, with one record for every CDR3 protein. The profile shows hundreds of thousands of distinct CDR3 sequences, less than 30% of them singletons. Study-level results: In the absence of known donor CMV status, changes in expanded clonotypes were possibly confounded.

The draw of peripheral blood yielded approximately 11 milliliters from each donor. Researchers isolated at least 7 million PBMCs per sample. The amount of total RNA extracted per sample was at least 5.5 micrograms. The source is a woman aged 70 to 79 in good health. What was sequenced was blood.

CDR3 protein: CASRQGTDQLYEQYF. CDR3 DNA sequence: TGTGCCAGCAGGCAAGGGACAGATCAACTCTACGAGCAGTACTTC. The J gene is TRBJ2-7, the V gene TRBV28, with 7 bases aligning to TRBD1. The CDR3 has 15 residues. Germline CDR1 is MDHEN and CDR2 is SYDVKM. The trim removed 6 bases at V and 3 bases at J, leaving 11 bases unmatched.